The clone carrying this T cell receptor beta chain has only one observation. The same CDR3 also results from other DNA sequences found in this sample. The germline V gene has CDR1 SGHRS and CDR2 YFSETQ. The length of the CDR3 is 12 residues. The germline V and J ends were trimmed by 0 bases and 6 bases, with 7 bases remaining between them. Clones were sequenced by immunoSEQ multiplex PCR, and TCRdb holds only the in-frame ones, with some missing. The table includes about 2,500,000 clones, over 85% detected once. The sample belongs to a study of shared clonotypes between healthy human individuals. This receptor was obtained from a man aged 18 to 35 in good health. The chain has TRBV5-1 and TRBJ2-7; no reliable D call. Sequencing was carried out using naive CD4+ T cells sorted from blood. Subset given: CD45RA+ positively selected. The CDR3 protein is CASSLEGREQYF. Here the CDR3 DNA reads TGCGCCAGCAGCTTGGAAGGTCGCGAGCAGTACTTC. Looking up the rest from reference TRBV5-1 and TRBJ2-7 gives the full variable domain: KAGVTQTPRYLIKTRGQQVTLSCSPISGHRSVSWYQQTPGQGLQFLFEYFSETQRNKGNFPGRFSGRQFSNSRSEMNVSTLELGDSALYLCASSLEGREQYFGPGTRLTVT.